The 20 T cell receptor beta chains presented below share a single source sample, sequenced in a study of blood T cell repertoires in COVID-19 (TCRdb year 2020). Libraries came from the immunoSEQ multiplex PCR assay. TCRdb retrieved this table from immuneACCESS and kept in-frame rearrangements only. Not all clones are present; in checked studies, unresolved V genes account for under half, and no reason is known for the remainder. The sample table lists 150,000 or so clones, less than 85% of them with a count of one. The ten largest clones take up less than 3.5% of the sample. The source material was peripheral blood. The source of these receptors is a human donor with acute or convalescent COVID-19. The donor label of this sample is uncertain.

The chain recombines TRBV30 with TRBJ1-5, with 10 bases lining up with TRBD1. The ends lost 3 bases at V and 3 bases at J; junction bases unmatched: 11. Germline CDR1 reads GTSNPN; CDR2 reads SVGIG (reference sequence). The CDR3 has 17 residues. The CDR3 DNA reads TGTGCCTGGAGCCTAGACAGGGGGCAGGCACCCAATCAGCCCCAGCATTTT. Protein: CAWSLDRGQAPNQPQHF. The variable domain in full, with the rest retrieved from reference TRBV30 and TRBJ1-5, is SQTIHQWPATLVQPVGSPLSLECTVEGTSNPNLYWYRQAAGRGLQLLFYSVGIGQISSEVPQNLSASRPQDRQFILSSKKLLLSDSGFYLCAWSLDRGQAPNQPQHFGDGTRLSIL.

The chain is built from TRBV7-8 and TRBJ2-1, with D maybe TRBD1 (5 bases). The CDR3 contains 15 residues. Germline V gives CDR1 SGHVS, CDR2 FQNEAQ. V lost 5 bases and J lost 1, with 12 bases in between. CDR3 nucleotide sequence: TGTGCCAGCAGCCGTGAGCCAGGGTCCTACAATGAGCAGTTCTTC. It codes for CASSREPGSYNEQFF.

The chain joins TRBV28 to TRBJ1-5; TRBD1 might be the D (6 bases). Germline values: CDR1 MDHEN, CDR2 SYDVKM. V shed 4 bases and J shed 4 bases, with 17 bases lying between them. This CDR3 contains 16 residues. CDR3 protein: CASSSPADRVNQPQHF. The CDR3 DNA reads as TGTGCCAGCAGTTCACCCGCGGACAGAGTGAATCAGCCCCAGCATTTT.

The CDR3 DNA sequence: TGTGCCCGAGGAGGAGACAGGGAAAGAAAACTGTTTTTT. Translated: CARGGDRERKLFF. The genes are TRBV5-3 and TRBJ1-4; 7 bases align to TRBD1. TRBV5-3 is marked as an open reading frame, function uncertain. CDR3 length equals 13 residues. Trimming cost V 10 bases and J 10 bases; bases outside gene matches: 13.

This clone was observed once. This chain uses TRBV15 with TRBJ2-7; D perhaps matches TRBD2 (5 bases). Trimming shortened V by 0 bases and J by 5 bases, and 11 bases separated the two germline ends. The germline gives CDR1 LNHNV, CDR2 YYDKDF (reference sequence). The CDR3 contains 14 residues. The DNA for the CDR3 is TGTGCCACCAGCAGAGAGCGGGCCGGGGACGAGCAGTACTTC. Its translation: CATSRERAGDEQYF.

J is TRBJ2-5 and V is TRBV4-2; D call uncertain. Trimming left V 6 bases short and J 4 bases short, with 15 bases between. CDR3 length: 14 amino acids. Germline V CDR1 and CDR2: LGHNA, YNFKEQ. As DNA, the CDR3 is TGTGCCAGCAGTCCAAGTAGAGGCGGAGAGACCCAGTACTTC. It codes for CASSPSRGGETQYF.

The chain is built from TRBV30 and TRBJ2-7, with TRBD1 as a possible D gene (5 bases). Germline-derived CDR1 and CDR2 are GTSNPN and SVGIG (reference sequence). Trimming took off 0 bases at V and 2 bases at J, with 11 bases between the two ends. This CDR3 is built from 14 residues. CDR3 nucleotides: TGTGCCTGGAGTGTAACCCAGGGCCCCTACGAGCAGTACTTC. Amino acids: CAWSVTQGPYEQYF.

This clone has a single count. The CDR3 loop is CASSIYGTGTNYGYTF. In nucleotides, the CDR3 is TGTGCCAGTAGTATTTACGGGACAGGAACTAACTATGGCTACACCTTC. This chain uses TRBV19 with TRBJ1-2, with 8 bases matching TRBD1. The CDR3 is 16 residues long. Germline trimming cut 3 bases from V and 0 bases from J; bases unmatched to any gene: 6. CDR1 and CDR2 (germline): LNHDA, SQIVND (reference sequence).

This chain connects TRBV3-1 (or the pseudogene TRBV3-2) to TRBJ1-6; D is possibly TRBD1 (6 bases). Germline CDR1 is LGHDT and CDR2 is YNNKEL (reference sequence). This CDR3 comprises 15 residues. V lost 5 bases to trimming and J lost 7 bases, with 15 bases between them. The CDR3 sequence: CASSSRTEGNSPLHF. In DNA form, the CDR3 reads TGTGCCAGCAGCTCTCGGACAGAAGGGAATTCACCCCTCCACTTT.

DNA for the CDR3: TGTGCCAGCAGCTTGAGGGGACAGTTTGAGACCCAGTACTTC. This sequence encodes CASSLRGQFETQYF. This rearrangement joins TRBV5-4 to TRBJ2-5, with 7 bases identical to TRBD1. The CDR3 covers 14 residues. V dropped 1 base and J dropped 5; count of bases not matched to a gene: 5. Germline V gives CDR1 SGHNT, CDR2 YYREEE (reference sequence).

This clone came up a few times. The chain combines TRBV14 with TRBJ1-4, with a tentative D call TRBD1 (5 bases). This CDR3 spans 15 amino acids. V was shortened by 4 bases and J by 6 bases, with 15 bases between the two germline ends. Per germline, CDR1 SGHDN and CDR2 FVKESK. As DNA, the CDR3 is TGTGCCAGCAGCCCCGCACGCGACAGCTATGAAAAACTGTTTTTT. Its protein product is CASSPARDSYEKLFF.

The chain links TRBV2 to TRBJ2-3, with 8 positions matching TRBD1. CDR1 is SNHLY, CDR2 FYNNEI, per germline. This CDR3 comprises 14 residues. Germline trimming cut 8 bases from V and 4 bases from J; bases unmatched to any gene: 8. The CDR3 sequence is CASPGGQGPDTQYF. CDR3 sequence (DNA): TGTGCCAGCCCCGGAGGACAGGGCCCAGATACGCAGTATTTT.

With respect to this clone: Other DNA sequences from this sample encode an identical CDR3 as well. The rearrangement joins TRBV7-3 to TRBJ1-6; 9 positions agree with TRBD1. V shed 0 bases and J 7 bases; nucleotides not matched to a gene: 1. The germline V gene has CDR1 SGHTA and CDR2 FQGTGA. The CDR3 is 15 residues long. CDR3 loop: CASSLTGTGNSPLHF. DNA for the CDR3: TGTGCCAGCAGCTTAACTGGGACAGGGAATTCACCCCTCCACTTT.

This clone has only one observation. J is TRBJ2-3 and V is TRBV7-9, with 10 bases fitting TRBD2. The CDR3 has 14 residues. Trimming cost V 8 bases and J 4 bases; bases outside gene matches: 6. Germline lookup yields CDR1 SEHNR and CDR2 FQNEAQ (reference sequence). The CDR3 DNA follows: TGTGCCAGCCGGAGCGGGGGGGAGGCAGATACGCAGTATTTT. Its protein is CASRSGGEADTQYF.

J is TRBJ1-1 and V is TRBV6-2 or TRBV6-3; 8 bases are a match to TRBD1. This CDR3 spans 16 amino acids. CDR1 MNHEY and CDR2 SVGEGT come from the germline V gene. Trimming took 0 bases from V and 6 from J; bases not matched to a gene: 9. CDR3 nucleotides: TGTGCCAGCAGTTACTCATTGGACAGGGAGATGGCTGAAGCTTTCTTT. It encodes CASSYSLDREMAEAFF.

The chain employs TRBV19 and TRBJ2-2; 11 bases match TRBD1. The ends lost 5 bases at V and 6 bases at J; junction bases unmatched: 5. This CDR3 spans 15 amino acids. Germline CDR1 reads LNHDA; CDR2 reads SQIVND (reference sequence). CDR3 protein: CASSSGTGGSGELFF. CDR3 DNA: TGTGCCAGTAGTTCCGGGACAGGGGGTTCCGGGGAGCTGTTTTTT.

V and J are TRBV5-1 and TRBJ1-1; D is undetermined. Germline V lookup: CDR1 SGHRS, CDR2 YFSETQ. Trimming shortened V by 5 bases and J by 3 bases, and 14 bases separated the two germline ends. The CDR3 is made up of 14 amino acids. CDR3 sequence: CASSTVRHDTEAFF. In nucleotides, the CDR3 is TGCGCCAGCAGTACAGTACGACACGACACTGAAGCTTTCTTT.

The CDR3 sequence: CASSSIQGDSAEAFF. CDR3 sequence (DNA): TGTGCCAGCAGCTCGATCCAGGGGGATTCTGCTGAAGCTTTCTTT. The chain employs TRBV7-9 and TRBJ1-1; 7 bases line up with TRBD1. The germline V gene encodes CDR1 SEHNR and CDR2 FQNEAQ (reference sequence). This CDR3 is 15 amino acids long. With V trimmed by 4 bases and J by 6 bases, 11 bases remained unmatched. Using reference TRBV7-9 and TRBJ1-1 for the parts outside the CDR3, the full variable domain is DTGVSQNPRHKITKRGQNVTFRCDPISEHNRLYWYRQTLGQGPEFLTYFQNEAQLEKSRLLSDRFSAERPKGSFSTLEIQRTEQGDSAMYLCASSSIQGDSAEAFFGQGTRLTVV.

This chain joins TRBV9 and TRBJ2-3; D is possibly TRBD1 (6 bases). CDR1 and CDR2 (germline): SGDLS, YYNGEE. The CDR3 loop spans 15 amino acids. Trimming took off 4 bases at V and 6 bases at J, with 18 bases between the two ends. CDR3 sequence: CASSPQGLAYDTQYF. The DNA for the CDR3 is TGTGCCAGCAGCCCACAGGGTCTAGCATACGATACGCAGTATTTT.

The gene calls are TRBV5-1 and TRBJ2-1, with 11 nucleotides matching TRBD1. With 3 bases clipped from V and 6 bases from J, the junction kept 2 bases outside the gene matches. Per germline, CDR1 SGHRS and CDR2 YFSETQ. The CDR3 has 14 residues. The CDR3 is CASSSGTGGNEQFF. CDR3 DNA sequence: TGCGCCAGCAGCTCCGGGACAGGGGGCAATGAGCAGTTCTTC.